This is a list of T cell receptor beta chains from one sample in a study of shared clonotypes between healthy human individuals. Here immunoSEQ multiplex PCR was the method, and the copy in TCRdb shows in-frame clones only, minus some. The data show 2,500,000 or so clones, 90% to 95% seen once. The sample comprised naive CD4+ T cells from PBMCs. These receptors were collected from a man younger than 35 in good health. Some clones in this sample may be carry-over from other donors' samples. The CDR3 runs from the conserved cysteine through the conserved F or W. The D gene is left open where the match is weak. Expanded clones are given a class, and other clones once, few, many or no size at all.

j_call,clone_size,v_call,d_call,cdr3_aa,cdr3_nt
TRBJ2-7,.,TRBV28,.,CASSHPREQYF,TGTGCCAGCAGCCACCCCCGGGAGCAGTACTTC
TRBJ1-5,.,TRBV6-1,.,CASSDAYSNQPQHF,TGTGCCAGCAGTGACGCGTATAGCAATCAGCCCCAGCATTTT
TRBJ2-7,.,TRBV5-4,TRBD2,CASSQSGSGSYEQYF,TGTGCCAGCAGTCAGAGCGGGAGCGGGTCCTACGAGCAGTACTTC
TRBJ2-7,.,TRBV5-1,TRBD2,CATSSGSSYEQYF,TGCGCCACCTCTAGCGGTAGCTCCTACGAGCAGTACTTC
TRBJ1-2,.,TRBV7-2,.,CASSPGYYGYTF,TGTGCCAGCAGCCCTGGTTACTATGGCTACACCTTC
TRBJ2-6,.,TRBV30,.,CAWIELRAGANVLTF,TGTGCCTGGATTGAATTAAGGGCCGGGGCCAACGTCCTGACTTTC
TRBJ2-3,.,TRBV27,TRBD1,CASSPRTGGVTDTQYF,TGTGCCAGCAGTCCGAGGACAGGGGGGGTGACAGATACGCAGTATTTT
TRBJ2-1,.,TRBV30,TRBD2,CAWSTSVFYNEQFF,TGTGCCTGGAGTACTAGCGTCTTTTACAATGAGCAGTTCTTC
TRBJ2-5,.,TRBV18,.,CASSQGTQETQYF,TGTGCCAGCTCACAAGGGACACAAGAGACCCAGTACTTC
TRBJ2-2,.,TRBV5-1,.,CASSLGEFTGELFF,TGCGCCAGCAGCTTAGGGGAGTTCACCGGGGAGCTGTTTTTT
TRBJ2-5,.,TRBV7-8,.,CASSLGVGETQYF,TGTGCCAGCAGCTTGGGGGTGGGGGAGACCCAGTACTTC
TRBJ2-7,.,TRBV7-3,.,CASSWGFRGEQYF,TGTGCCAGCAGCTGGGGTTTCAGGGGCGAGCAGTACTTC
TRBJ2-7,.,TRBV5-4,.,CASSLDPLAASYEQYF,TGTGCCAGCAGCTTGGACCCCTTAGCGGCTTCCTACGAGCAGTACTTC
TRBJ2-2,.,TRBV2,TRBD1,CASSPRTGTGELFF,TGTGCCAGCAGCCCCAGGACAGGGACCGGGGAGCTGTTTTTT
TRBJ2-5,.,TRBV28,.,CASSRNPGYQETQYF,TGTGCCAGCAGCCGAAACCCGGGGTACCAAGAGACCCAGTACTTC
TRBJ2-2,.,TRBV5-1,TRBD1,CASSYDRGGTGELFF,TGCGCCAGCAGCTACGACAGGGGTGGCACCGGGGAGCTGTTTTTT
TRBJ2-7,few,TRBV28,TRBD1,CASTGTGLTYEQYF,TGTGCCAGCACCGGGACAGGGCTTACCTACGAGCAGTACTTC
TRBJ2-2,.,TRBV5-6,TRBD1,CASSLVGGSTGELFF,TGTGCCAGCAGCTTGGTAGGGGGCAGCACCGGGGAGCTGTTTTTT
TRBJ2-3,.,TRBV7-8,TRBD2,CASSNLAGSTDTQYF,TGTGCCAGCAGCAATCTAGCGGGAAGCACAGATACGCAGTATTTT